These T cell receptor beta chains were read from a single sample in a study of OX40 agonist ivuxolimab in advanced cancers. TCRdb keeps only in-frame clones here, not all; method: immunoSEQ multiplex PCR. In the table there are around 67,000 clones, just over 90% of which are singletons. This sample comprised CD4+ or CD8+ T cells sorted from blood, obtained in a trial of the OX40 agonist ivuxolimab. All receptors derive from an adult with an advanced solid tumor such as melanoma, head and neck, liver or kidney cancer. Both conserved end residues are part of each CDR3. Rows give clone size only sometimes, using once, few, many, or a class for an expanded clone.

-,TRBV5-1,TRBJ1-1,CASSSRGGIRGMNTEAFF
-,TRBV21-1,TRBJ2-7,CASSTRGEQYF
-,TRBV7-9,TRBJ2-5,CASSPIGRQETQYF
-,TRBV4-2,TRBJ1-6,CASSHGTHRENSPLHF
-,TRBV4-1,TRBJ1-5,CASSRLINQPQHF
-,TRBV19,TRBJ2-1,CASRNLASDYNEQFF
few,TRBV10-1,TRBJ2-7,CASSGPGVYEQYF
-,TRBV9,TRBJ2-5,CASSDSEGGAQYF
-,TRBV5-6,TRBJ1-2,CASSSVAYGYTF
-,TRBV11-2,TRBJ2-3,CASSLVGDTQYF
once,TRBV7-2,TRBJ2-5,CASSSGTEETQYF
-,TRBV28,TRBJ2-2,CASSPRGPTGELFF
-,TRBV28,TRBJ1-1,CASRTAGEEAFF
-,TRBV5-1,TRBJ2-7,CASSLNPTGVVYEQYF
-,TRBV4-1,TRBJ1-1,CASSQDMFGVQAFF
-,TRBV5-1,TRBJ2-3,CASSSLTSGGPTDTQYF
-,TRBV7-9,TRBJ1-2,CASSSQTSSGYTF
-,TRBV18,TRBJ1-5,CASSPTENSNQPQHF
-,TRBV5-1,TRBJ2-5,CASSAGQGEETQYF
-,TRBV19,TRBJ1-1,CASSRQGNTEAFF
-,TRBV6-5,TRBJ1-2,CASSPDRGGYGYTF
few,TRBV27,TRBJ2-3,CASRQATQNTQYF
-,TRBV7-8,TRBJ1-1,CASSLNDRVAFF
-,TRBV28,TRBJ1-5,CASRGTGEGQPQHF
-,TRBV5-1,TRBJ1-3,CASSLDAGNTIYF
-,TRBV5-1,TRBJ1-5,CASSLGGGEQPQHF
-,TRBV19,TRBJ2-7,CASSIVVGQSYEQYF
-,TRBV30,TRBJ2-2,CAWSVSPRTSGGYTGELFF
-,TRBV10-3,TRBJ2-4,CAISDGTMGGDIQYF
-,TRBV18,TRBJ2-1,CASSPRSNEQFF
few,TRBV19,TRBJ1-1,CASSTRGANSGDTEAFF
once,TRBV19,TRBJ2-7,CASPREGEFYEQYF
-,TRBV9,TRBJ2-5,CASSGLPGAGGRGTQYF
once,TRBV28,TRBJ1-1,CASKGQGARSPMNTEAFF
once,TRBV30,TRBJ1-2,CACTGTGTTNYGYTF
-,TRBV5-1,TRBJ1-1,CASSLRSNTEAFF
-,TRBV7-8,TRBJ2-1,CASSLTGGWNEQFF